Listed here is a single T cell receptor (beta chain). This entry belongs to a study of T cell responses to AZD1222 COVID-19 vaccine. TCRdb's table, derived via immunoSEQ multiplex PCR, lists solely in-frame clones and lacks some. The sample holds 130,000 to 150,000 clones; around nine tenths are singletons and the top ten take over 1.5%. Specimen: peripheral blood, collected on day 0 of AZD1222 vaccination. This receptor was obtained from an adult in good health.

As DNA, the CDR3 is TGTGCCAGCAGTTTATCGTTCAGAACTGAAGCTTTCTTT. This codes for CASSLSFRTEAFF. This chain joins TRBV27 and TRBJ1-1; D uncertain. Germline V gives CDR1 MNHEY, CDR2 SMNVEV (reference sequence). This CDR3 has 13 residues. Trimming removed 0 bases at V and 5 bases at J, with 7 bases between.